This TCR beta chain derives from a study of regulatory T cells in long-lasting Graves disease. Study results and limitations: Persistent Graves' patients showed less TCR diversity than newly diagnosed ones.

The CDR3 consists of 21 residues. V lost 0 bases and J lost 3; bases outside the gene matches: 20. CDR1 and CDR2 (germline): MNHEY, SMNVEV (reference sequence). As to time point: newly diagnosed GD, antithyroid drugs for less than 3 months. Construction of the TCR library relied on RNA isolated from PBMCs. By American Thyroid Association guidelines, Graves' disease was diagnosed in the cohort. Combining iRepertoire HTBI primers with Arm-PCR of CDR3 regions, the authors built TCR beta libraries. MiXCR, applied by TCRdb to the multiplex PCR reads, yields one record per CDR3 protein. The data hold approximately 440,000 distinct CDR3 sequences, with around 16% observed a single time. This clonotype was seen ten or more times. Antigen unknown. This sample was shared with a second study, whose subject was T cells in Graves' hyperthyroidism and ophthalmopathy. Per that paper: Blood samples included most of the expanded thyroid clonotypes exceeding 0.001.

This specimen consisted of peripheral blood mononuclear cells (PBMCs), obtained at new diagnosis, from a patient treated with antithyroid drugs. This receptor was taken from a man aged 40-55 years with Graves disease. This sequence joins TRBV27 and TRBJ2-7, with 10 bases lining up with TRBD2. CDR3 DNA sequence: TGTGCCAGCAGTTTATCGGCCAGGGTAAGAGGACTAGCGGCCGAAAACTACGAGCAGTACTTC. Its protein is CASSLSARVRGLAAENYEQYF.